This TCR beta chain was obtained from a study of blood T cell repertoires in COVID-19. Assay: immunoSEQ multiplex PCR; the TCRdb copy retains only in-frame clones and omits some. Among more than 20,000 clones listed, 90% were seen once. Germline V CDR1 and CDR2: GTSNPN, SVGIG (reference sequence). Unmatched junction bases numbered 6, after V lost 5 bases and J lost 2 bases. The CDR3 length is 14 residues. The V and J genes are TRBV30 and TRBJ1-3; 7 bases line up with TRBD1. Sequencing was performed on peripheral blood. The TCR originated in a woman aged 55-69 years with active COVID-19. The CDR3 DNA reads TGTGCCTGGTCCTACGGGACAGCTGGAAACACCATATATTTT. Protein: CAWSYGTAGNTIYF.